A selection of T cell receptor beta chains follows, all from one sample in a study of T cell changes during pregnancy in multiple sclerosis. Data came from immunoSEQ multiplex PCR; TCRdb stores just in-frame clones and leaves some out. The top ten clones hold around 0.63% of a sample with roughly 22,000 clones, just over 90% of them seen once. The input for sequencing was CD4+ T cells from peripheral blood mononuclear cells, taken after pregnancy. The source of these receptors is a female donor in good health, enrolled as a control in a pregnancy study. The CDR3 runs from the conserved cysteine through the conserved F or W. A D gene is named only where the DNA matches it firmly. Expanded clones are given a class, and other clones once, few, many or no size at all.

>-|-|TRBV25-1|TRBJ2-2
CASSESRGVTGELFF
TGTGCCAGCAGTGAAAGTCGTGGAGTTACCGGGGAGCTGTTTTTT
>-|-|TRBV30|TRBJ2-3
CAWSLRGTDTQYF
TGTGCCTGGAGTCTCAGGGGCACAGATACGCAGTATTTT
>once|-|TRBV7-2|TRBJ2-7
CASSLTGSGEQYF
TGTGCCAGCAGCTTAACGGGGAGCGGGGAGCAGTACTTC
>-|-|TRBV18|TRBJ1-2
CASSPGPTGYGYTF
TGTGCCAGCTCACCCGGCCCCACGGGCTATGGCTACACCTTC
>few|TRBD2|TRBV20-1|TRBJ2-7
CSALLAGEQYF
TGCAGTGCGCTCCTAGCGGGGGAGCAGTACTTC
>few|TRBD1|TRBV19|TRBJ1-5
CASKSLQGAYQPQHF
TGTGCCAGTAAGAGTCTACAGGGGGCCTATCAGCCCCAGCATTTT
>-|TRBD1|TRBV7-9|TRBJ1-5
CASSPQGASGQPQHF
TGTGCCAGCAGCCCACAGGGGGCTTCGGGTCAGCCCCAGCATTTT
>-|-|TRBV7-2|TRBJ2-5
CASSLRGAEGETQYF
TGTGCCAGCAGCTTACGAGGGGCGGAGGGGGAGACCCAGTACTTC
>once|-|TRBV14|TRBJ1-1
CASSQVGGYTEAFF
TGTGCCAGCAGCCAAGTGGGCGGGTACACTGAAGCTTTCTTT
>-|TRBD1|TRBV10-3|TRBJ1-1
CAISEPQGARGLPEAFF
TGTGCCATCAGTGAGCCACAGGGGGCTAGAGGTCTCCCTGAAGCTTTCTTT
>-|-|TRBV29-1|TRBJ2-1
CSVEVMGLGGGPDEQFF
TGCAGCGTTGAAGTCATGGGACTTGGGGGGGGGCCGGATGAGCAGTTCTTC
>-|-|TRBV28|TRBJ2-7
CASSQQNSYEQYF
TGTGCCAGCAGTCAACAGAACTCCTACGAGCAGTACTTC
>-|TRBD2|TRBV5-1|TRBJ2-1
CASSLFERELQFF
TGCGCCAGCAGCTTGTTCGAGCGGGAGTTACAGTTCTTC
>-|TRBD1|TRBV4-3|TRBJ1-5
CASRGGWSNQPQHF
TGCGCCAGCAGAGGGGGCTGGAGCAATCAGCCCCAGCATTTT
>-|-|TRBV5-4|TRBJ1-5
CASSFGGAVNQPQHF
TGTGCCAGCAGTTTCGGAGGGGCCGTAAATCAGCCCCAGCATTTT
>-|TRBD2|TRBV19|TRBJ2-5
CASSSRTASGGARETQYF
TGTGCCAGTAGTAGCCGAACCGCTAGCGGGGGGGCCCGTGAGACCCAGTACTTC
>-|TRBD1|TRBV6-4|TRBJ2-3
CASSDSPGGEGTDTQYF
TGTGCCAGCAGTGACTCGCCAGGGGGCGAAGGCACAGATACGCAGTATTTT
>once|TRBD2|TRBV11-2|TRBJ2-5
CASSLGGGAETQYF
TGTGCCAGCAGCCTTGGCGGGGGGGCTGAGACCCAGTACTTC
>-|TRBD1|TRBV7-9|TRBJ1-5
CASSFPGQDQPQHF
TGTGCCAGCAGCTTCCCGGGACAGGATCAGCCCCAGCATTTT
>-|-|TRBV4-3|TRBJ1-3
CASSQAPRRVGGNTIYF
TGCGCCAGCAGCCAAGCCCCCCGGAGGGTAGGTGGAAACACCATATATTTT
>-|TRBD2|TRBV7-3|TRBJ2-5
CASSFRAGGQGETQYF
TGTGCCAGCAGCTTCAGGGCGGGGGGGCAGGGAGAGACCCAGTACTTC
>-|TRBD2|TRBV6-4|TRBJ2-3
CASSDLSGASTDTQYF
TGTGCCAGCAGTGACCTTAGCGGGGCTAGCACAGATACGCAGTATTTT